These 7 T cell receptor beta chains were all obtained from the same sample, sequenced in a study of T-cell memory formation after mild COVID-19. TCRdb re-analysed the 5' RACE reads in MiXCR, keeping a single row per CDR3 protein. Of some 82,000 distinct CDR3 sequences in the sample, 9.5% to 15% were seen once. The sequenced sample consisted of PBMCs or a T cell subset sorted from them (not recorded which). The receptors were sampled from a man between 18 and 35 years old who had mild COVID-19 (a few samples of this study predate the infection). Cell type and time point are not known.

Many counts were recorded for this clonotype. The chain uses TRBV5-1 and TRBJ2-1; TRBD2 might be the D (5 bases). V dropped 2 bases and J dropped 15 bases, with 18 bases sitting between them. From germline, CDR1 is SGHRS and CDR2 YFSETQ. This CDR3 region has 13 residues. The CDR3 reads CASSFRDFGPAFF. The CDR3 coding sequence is TGCGCCAGCAGCTTTCGGGATTTTGGGCCAGCGTTCTTC.

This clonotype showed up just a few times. CDR3 in amino acids: CASSLMGTGELFF. CDR3 coding DNA: TGTGCCAGCAGCTTAATGGGGACCGGGGAGCTGTTTTTT. The gene calls are TRBV7-6 and TRBJ2-2, with D hard to call. The CDR3 spans 13 residues. Per the germline V gene, CDR1 is SGHVS and CDR2 is FNYEAQ. The V end was cut by 2 bases, the J end by 5 bases, with 6 bases between.

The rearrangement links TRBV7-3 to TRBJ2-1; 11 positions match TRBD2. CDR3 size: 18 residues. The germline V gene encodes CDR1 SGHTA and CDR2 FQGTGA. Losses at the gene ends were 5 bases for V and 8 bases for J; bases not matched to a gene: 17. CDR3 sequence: CASSTYGGSGGDRDEQFF. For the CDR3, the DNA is TGTGCCAGCAGCACCTACGGCGGTAGCGGGGGGGATCGCGATGAGCAGTTCTTC.

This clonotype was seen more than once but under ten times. CDR3 residues: CASSMRRDGNYGYTF. The DNA for the CDR3 is TGTGCCAGTAGTATGCGCCGGGACGGCAACTATGGCTACACCTTC. This rearrangement joins TRBV19 to TRBJ1-2, with D possibly matching TRBD1 (5 bases). The germline V gene encodes CDR1 LNHDA and CDR2 SQIVND (reference sequence). This CDR3 has 15 residues. V lost 3 bases and J lost 2, with 13 bases in between. Based on the CDR3 plus reference TRBV19 and TRBJ1-2, the full variable domain is DGGITQSPKYLFRKEGQNVTLSCEQNLNHDAMYWYRQDPGQGLRLIYYSQIVNDFQKGDIAEGYSVSREKKESFPLTVTSAQKNPTAFYLCASSMRRDGNYGYTFGSGTRLTVV.

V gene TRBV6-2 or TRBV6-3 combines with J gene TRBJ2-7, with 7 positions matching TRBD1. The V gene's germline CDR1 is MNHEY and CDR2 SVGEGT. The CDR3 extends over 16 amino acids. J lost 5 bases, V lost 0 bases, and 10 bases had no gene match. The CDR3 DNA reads TGTGCCAGCAGTTACTCGACTCAGACAGGGTACCACGAGCAGTACTTC. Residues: CASSYSTQTGYHEQYF.

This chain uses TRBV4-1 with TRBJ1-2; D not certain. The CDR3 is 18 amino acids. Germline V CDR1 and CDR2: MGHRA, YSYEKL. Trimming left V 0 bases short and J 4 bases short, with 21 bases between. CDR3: CASSQELPPARELYGYTF. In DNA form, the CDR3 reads TGCGCCAGCAGCCAAGAGTTACCCCCCGCAAGAGAACTCTATGGCTACACCTTC.

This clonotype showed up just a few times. The CDR3 spells CASSPSFGAGYGYTF. DNA of the CDR3: TGTGCCAGCAGTCCGAGCTTTGGGGCGGGATATGGCTACACCTTC. The chain has TRBV12-3 or TRBV12-4 and TRBJ1-2, with TRBD1 as a possible D gene (5 bases). This CDR3 region has 15 residues. V lost 5 bases and J lost 5, with 18 bases in between.